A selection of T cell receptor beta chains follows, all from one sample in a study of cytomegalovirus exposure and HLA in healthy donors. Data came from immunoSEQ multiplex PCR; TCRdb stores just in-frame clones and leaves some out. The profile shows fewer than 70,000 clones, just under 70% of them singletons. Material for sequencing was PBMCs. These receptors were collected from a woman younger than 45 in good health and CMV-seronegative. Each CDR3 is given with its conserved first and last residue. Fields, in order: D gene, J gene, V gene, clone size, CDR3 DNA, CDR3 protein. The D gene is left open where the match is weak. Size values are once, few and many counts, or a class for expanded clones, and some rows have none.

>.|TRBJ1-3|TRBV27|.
TGTGCCAGCACTCTAAGTGGGAGGAGCTCTGGAAACACCATATATTTT
CASTLSGRSSGNTIYF
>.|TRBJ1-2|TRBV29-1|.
TGCAGCGTTGATGGTGGCGGGACCTACACCTTC
CSVDGGGTYTF
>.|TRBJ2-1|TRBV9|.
TGTGCCAGCACGACGGGTGTTTACAATGAGCAGTTCTTC
CASTTGVYNEQFF
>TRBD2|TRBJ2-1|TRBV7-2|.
TGTGCCAGCAGCTTATCCCCGCCGGGACTAACCCAGAATGAGCAGTTCTTC
CASSLSPPGLTQNEQFF
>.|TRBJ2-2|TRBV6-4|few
TGTGCCAGCAGTGTACGGGGGAACGGGGAGCTGTTTTTT
CASSVRGNGELFF
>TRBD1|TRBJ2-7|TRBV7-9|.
TGTGCCAGCAGACAGACAGGGCCCTATAGGTACGAGCAGTACTTC
CASRQTGPYRYEQYF
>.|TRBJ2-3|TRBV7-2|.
TGTGCCAGCAGCTCGCGAACAGATACGCAGTATTTT
CASSSRTDTQYF
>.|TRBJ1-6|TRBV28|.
TGTGCCAGCAGTTATGTCGCGGGGAATAATTCACCCCTCCACTTT
CASSYVAGNNSPLHF
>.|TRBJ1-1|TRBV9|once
TGTGCCAGCAGCGTAGATCCGGACACTGAAGCTTTCTTT
CASSVDPDTEAFF
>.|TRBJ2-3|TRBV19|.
TGTGCCAGTAGATCGGGCACAGATACGCAGTATTTT
CASRSGTDTQYF
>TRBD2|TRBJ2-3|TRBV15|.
TGTGCCACCAGCGGCGGACTAGCTAGCACAGATACGCAGTATTTT
CATSGGLASTDTQYF
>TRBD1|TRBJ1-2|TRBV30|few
TGTGCCCAAGACCCACTCAGGACAGGGGGCGGCTACACCTTC
CAQDPLRTGGGYTF
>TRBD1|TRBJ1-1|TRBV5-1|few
TGCGCCAGCAGCTTGGGACAGGGGCTTAGTGAAGCTTTCTTT
CASSLGQGLSEAFF
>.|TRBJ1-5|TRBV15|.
TGTGCCACCAGCATTGGCCTCTTGAGCAATCAGCCCCAGCATTTT
CATSIGLLSNQPQHF
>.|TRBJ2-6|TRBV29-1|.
TGCAGCGTTGGTTCTGTCTCAGCTGGGGCCAACGTCCTGACTTTC
CSVGSVSAGANVLTF
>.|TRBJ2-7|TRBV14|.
TGTGCCAGCAGCCGCCTGAATGGGGCGGGGGCAGTATTCGACGAGCAGTACTTC
CASSRLNGAGAVFDEQYF
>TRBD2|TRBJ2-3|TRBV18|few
TGTGCCAGCTCTGCGACTAGCGGGAGCACAGATACGCAGTATTTT
CASSATSGSTDTQYF
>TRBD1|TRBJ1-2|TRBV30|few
TGTGCCTGGAGTGTACCCTTGAGTGGGACAGGGGAGGGCTACACCTTC
CAWSVPLSGTGEGYTF
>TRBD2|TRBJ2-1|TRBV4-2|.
TGTGCCAGCAGCCAAGGGGGCGGGGGGGCCGTGAATGAGCAGTTCTTC
CASSQGGGGAVNEQFF
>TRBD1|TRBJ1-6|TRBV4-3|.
TGCGCCAGCTCCGGGACAGGCAATTCACCCCTCCACTTT
CASSGTGNSPLHF
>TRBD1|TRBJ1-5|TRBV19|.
TGTGCCAGTAGTATTACAGGGGAAAATCAGCCCCAGCATTTT
CASSITGENQPQHF
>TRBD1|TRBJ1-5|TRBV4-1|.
TGCGCCAGCAGCCAGGCCCGACAGGGTGACCAGCCCCAGCATTTT
CASSQARQGDQPQHF
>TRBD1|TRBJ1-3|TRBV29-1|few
TGCAGCGTTGACTCGGACAGGGTCAGGGGAAACACCATATATTTT
CSVDSDRVRGNTIYF
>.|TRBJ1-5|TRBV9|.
TGTGCCAGCAGCGTAGAGGCAGGGGCGGGTCAGCCCCAGCATTTT
CASSVEAGAGQPQHF
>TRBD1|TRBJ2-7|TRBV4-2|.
TGTGCCAGCAGCCCTTACAGGGGCAGCTCCTACGAGCAGTACTTC
CASSPYRGSSYEQYF
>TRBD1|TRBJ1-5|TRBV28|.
TGTGCCAGCACCTTCGTCGGACAGGGAAGCAATCAGCCCCAGCATTTT
CASTFVGQGSNQPQHF
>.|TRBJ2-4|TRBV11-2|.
TGTGCCAGCAGCCCTCAGGGAAGTGTGAACATTCAGTACTTC
CASSPQGSVNIQYF
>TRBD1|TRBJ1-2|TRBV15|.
TGTGCCACCAGCAGAGGATTCGGACAGGGCTATGGCTACACCTTC
CATSRGFGQGYGYTF
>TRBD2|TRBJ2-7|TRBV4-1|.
TGCGCCAGCAGCCAACCGCACCTGGGAGCGGGGCCCTCCTACGAGCAGTACTTC
CASSQPHLGAGPSYEQYF